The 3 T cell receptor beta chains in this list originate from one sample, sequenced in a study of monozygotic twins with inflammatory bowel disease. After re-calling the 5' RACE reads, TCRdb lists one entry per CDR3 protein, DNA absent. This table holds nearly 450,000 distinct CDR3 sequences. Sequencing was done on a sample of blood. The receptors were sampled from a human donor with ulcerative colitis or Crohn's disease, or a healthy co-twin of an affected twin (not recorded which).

The CDR3 loop is CASSTMWNEQFF. The chain is built from TRBV28 and TRBJ2-1. Looked up from germline, CDR1 is MDHEN and CDR2 is SYDVKM. CDR3 size: 12 residues.

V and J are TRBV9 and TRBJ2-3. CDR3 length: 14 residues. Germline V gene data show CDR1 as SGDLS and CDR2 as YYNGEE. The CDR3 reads CASSGAVSTDTQYF. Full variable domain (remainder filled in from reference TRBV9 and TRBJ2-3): DSGVTQTPKHLITATGQRVTLRCSPRSGDLSVYWYQQSLDQGLQFLIQYYNGEERAKGNILERFSAQQFPDLHSELNLSSLELGDSALYFCASSGAVSTDTQYFGPGTRLTVL.

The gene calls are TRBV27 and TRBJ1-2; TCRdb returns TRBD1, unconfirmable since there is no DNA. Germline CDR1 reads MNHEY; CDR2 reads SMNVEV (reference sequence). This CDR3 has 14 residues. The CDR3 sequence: CATRRGATNYGYTF.